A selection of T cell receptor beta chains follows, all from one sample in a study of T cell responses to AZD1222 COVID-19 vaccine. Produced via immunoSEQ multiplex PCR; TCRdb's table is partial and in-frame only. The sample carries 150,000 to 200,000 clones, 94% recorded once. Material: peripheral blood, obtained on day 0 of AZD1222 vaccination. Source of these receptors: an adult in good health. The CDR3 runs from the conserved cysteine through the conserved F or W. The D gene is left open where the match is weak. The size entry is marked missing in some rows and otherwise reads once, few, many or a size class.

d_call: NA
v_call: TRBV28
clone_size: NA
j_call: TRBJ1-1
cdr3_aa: CASSLYGWDENTEAFF
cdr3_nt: TGTGCCAGCAGTTTATATGGGTGGGACGAAAACACTGAAGCTTTCTTT

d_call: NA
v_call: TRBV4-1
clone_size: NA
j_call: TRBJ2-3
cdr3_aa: CASSQGRDTQYF
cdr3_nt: TGCGCCAGCAGCCAAGGTCGCGATACGCAGTATTTT

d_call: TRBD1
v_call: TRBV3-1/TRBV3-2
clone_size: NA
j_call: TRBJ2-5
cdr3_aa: CASSPQGDAETQYF
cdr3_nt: TGTGCCAGCAGCCCCCAGGGGGATGCGGAGACCCAGTACTTC

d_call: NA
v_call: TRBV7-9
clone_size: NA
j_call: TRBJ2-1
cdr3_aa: CASSLGSSYNEQFF
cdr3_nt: TGTGCCAGCAGCTTAGGCTCTAGCTACAATGAGCAGTTCTTC

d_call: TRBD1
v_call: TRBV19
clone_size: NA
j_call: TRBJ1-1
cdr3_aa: CASRAGGGFAFF
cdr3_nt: TGTGCCAGTAGGGCAGGGGGCGGTTTTGCTTTCTTT

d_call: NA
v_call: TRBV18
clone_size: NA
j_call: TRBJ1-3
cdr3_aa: CASSPTKGAGGNTIYF
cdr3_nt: TGTGCCAGCTCACCAACAAAGGGCGCGGGCGGAAACACCATATATTTT

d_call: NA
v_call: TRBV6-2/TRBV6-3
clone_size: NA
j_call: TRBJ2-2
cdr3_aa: CASSYSGYTGELFF
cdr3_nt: TGTGCCAGCAGTTATTCGGGTTACACCGGGGAGCTGTTTTTT

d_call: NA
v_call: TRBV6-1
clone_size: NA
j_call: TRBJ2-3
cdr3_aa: CASSEFTGTDTQYF
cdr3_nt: TGTGCCAGCAGTGAATTTACAGGCACAGATACGCAGTATTTT

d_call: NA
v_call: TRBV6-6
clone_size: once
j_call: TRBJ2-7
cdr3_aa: CASSYRGTTDYEQYF
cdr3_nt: TGTGCCAGCAGTTACCGGGGGACGACTGACTACGAGCAGTACTTC

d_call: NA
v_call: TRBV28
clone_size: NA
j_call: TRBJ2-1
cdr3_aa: CASSWSQVSDEQFF
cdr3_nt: TGTGCCAGCAGTTGGTCCCAGGTTAGCGATGAGCAGTTCTTC

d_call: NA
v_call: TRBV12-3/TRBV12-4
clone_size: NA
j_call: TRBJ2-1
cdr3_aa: CASRVVNEQFF
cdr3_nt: TGTGCCAGCAGAGTGGTAAATGAGCAGTTCTTC

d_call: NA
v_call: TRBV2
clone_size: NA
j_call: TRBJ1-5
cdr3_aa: CASLFDRNQPQHF
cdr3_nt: TGTGCCAGCTTGTTCGACCGTAATCAGCCCCAGCATTTT

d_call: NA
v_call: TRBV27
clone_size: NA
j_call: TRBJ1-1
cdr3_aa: CASRPLGGGTEAFF
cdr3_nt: TGTGCCAGCAGACCTCTGGGGGGCGGCACTGAAGCTTTCTTT

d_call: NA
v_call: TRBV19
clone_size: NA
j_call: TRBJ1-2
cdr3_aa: CASSIWADDYGYTF
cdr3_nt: TGTGCCAGTAGTATTTGGGCAGATGACTATGGCTACACCTTC

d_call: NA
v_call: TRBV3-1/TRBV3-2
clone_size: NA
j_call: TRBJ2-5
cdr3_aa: CASSQQRPRTQYF
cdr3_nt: TGTGCCAGCAGCCAACAGCGCCCGAGGACCCAGTACTTC

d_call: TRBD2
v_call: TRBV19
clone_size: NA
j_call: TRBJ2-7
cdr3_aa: CATQTSGSLAEQYF
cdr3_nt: TGTGCCACCCAGACTAGCGGGAGCCTAGCCGAGCAGTACTTC

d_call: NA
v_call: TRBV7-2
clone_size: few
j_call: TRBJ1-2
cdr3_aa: CASSYGANYGYTF
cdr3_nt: TGTGCCAGCAGCTACGGAGCTAACTATGGCTACACCTTC

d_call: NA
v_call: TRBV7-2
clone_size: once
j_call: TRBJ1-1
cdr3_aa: CASSKQGVSTEAFF
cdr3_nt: TGTGCCAGCAGCAAACAGGGCGTGAGCACTGAAGCTTTCTTT

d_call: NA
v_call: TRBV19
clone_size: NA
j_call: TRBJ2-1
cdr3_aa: CASSMGPRDEQFF
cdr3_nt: TGTGCCAGTAGTATGGGGCCCCGCGATGAGCAGTTCTTC

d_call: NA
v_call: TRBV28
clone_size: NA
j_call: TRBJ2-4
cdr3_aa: CASSLRVGSIQYF
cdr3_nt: TGTGCCAGCAGTTTAAGGGTGGGAAGCATTCAGTACTTC

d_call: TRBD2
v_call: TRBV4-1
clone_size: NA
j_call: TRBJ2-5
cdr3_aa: CASSHGTTSGRETQYF
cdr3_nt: TGCGCCAGCAGCCATGGCACCACTAGCGGGAGAGAGACCCAGTACTTC

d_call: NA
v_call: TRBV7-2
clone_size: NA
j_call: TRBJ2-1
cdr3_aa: CASSLRLVGEQFF
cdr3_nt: TGTGCCAGCAGCTTAAGGTTGGTAGGTGAGCAGTTCTTC

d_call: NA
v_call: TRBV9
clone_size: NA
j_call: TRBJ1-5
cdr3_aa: CASSQGVSNQPQHF
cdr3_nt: TGTGCCAGCAGCCAAGGGGTTAGCAATCAGCCCCAGCATTTT

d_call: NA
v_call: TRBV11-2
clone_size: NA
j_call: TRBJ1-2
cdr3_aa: CASSLDRTLYSGYTF
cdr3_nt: TGTGCCAGCAGCTTAGACCGGACATTGTACTCTGGCTACACCTTC

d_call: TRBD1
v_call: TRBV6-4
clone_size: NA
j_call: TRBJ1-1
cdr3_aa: CASSDRQGGNTEAFF
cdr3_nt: TGTGCCAGCAGTGACAGACAGGGAGGGAACACTGAAGCTTTCTTT

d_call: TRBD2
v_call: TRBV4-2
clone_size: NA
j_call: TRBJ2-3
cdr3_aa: CASSPRLAGGVPSTDTQYF
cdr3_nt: TGTGCCAGCAGCCCCCGATTAGCGGGAGGAGTCCCTAGCACAGATACGCAGTATTTT

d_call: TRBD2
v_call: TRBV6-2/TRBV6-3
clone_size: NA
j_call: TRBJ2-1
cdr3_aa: CASSYDLGLAYNEQFF
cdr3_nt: TGTGCCAGCAGTTACGATCTAGGACTAGCGTACAATGAGCAGTTCTTC

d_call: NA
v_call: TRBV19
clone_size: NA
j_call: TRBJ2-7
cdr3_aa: CASSTSTEQYF
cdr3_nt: TGTGCCAGTAGTACCTCAACGGAGCAGTACTTC

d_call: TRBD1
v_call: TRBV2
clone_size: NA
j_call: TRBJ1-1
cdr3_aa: CASSEAWDRDDTEAFF
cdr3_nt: TGTGCCAGCAGTGAAGCGTGGGACAGGGATGACACTGAAGCTTTCTTT

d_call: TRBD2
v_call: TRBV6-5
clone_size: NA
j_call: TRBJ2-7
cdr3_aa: CASSYQTSGSLRDF
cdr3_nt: TGTGCCAGCAGTTATCAGACTAGCGGGAGCTTGAGGGACTTC

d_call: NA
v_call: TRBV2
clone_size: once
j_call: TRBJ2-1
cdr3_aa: CASSLLTAASNEQFF
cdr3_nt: TGTGCCAGCAGTCTACTGACAGCCGCATCGAATGAGCAGTTCTTC

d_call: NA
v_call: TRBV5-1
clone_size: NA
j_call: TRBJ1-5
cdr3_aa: CASSLERDQPQHF
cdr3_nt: TGCGCCAGCAGCTTGGAAAGGGATCAGCCCCAGCATTTT

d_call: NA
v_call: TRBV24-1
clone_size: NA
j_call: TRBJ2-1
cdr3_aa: CATSALGENNEQFF
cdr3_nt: TGTGCCACCAGTGCTTTAGGGGAAAACAATGAGCAGTTCTTC

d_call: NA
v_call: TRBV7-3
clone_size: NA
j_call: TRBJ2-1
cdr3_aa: CASSPEPPYNNEQFF
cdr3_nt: TGTGCCAGCAGCCCCGAACCCCCCTATAACAATGAGCAGTTCTTC

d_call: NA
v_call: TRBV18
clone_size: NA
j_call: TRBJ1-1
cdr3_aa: CASSPPGLGMNTEAFF
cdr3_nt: TGTGCCAGCTCGCCACCGGGACTGGGAATGAACACTGAAGCTTTCTTT

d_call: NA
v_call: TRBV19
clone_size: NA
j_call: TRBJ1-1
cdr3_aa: CASREALYTEAFF
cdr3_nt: TGTGCCAGTCGAGAGGCGTTATACACTGAAGCTTTCTTT

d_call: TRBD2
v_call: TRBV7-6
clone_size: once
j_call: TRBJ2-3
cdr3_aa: CASSLTAKGEGPDTQYF
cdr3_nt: TGTGCCAGCAGCTTAACGGCCAAAGGGGAGGGGCCAGATACGCAGTATTTT

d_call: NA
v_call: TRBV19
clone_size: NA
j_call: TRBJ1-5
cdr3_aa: CASSIAANQPQHF
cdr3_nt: TGTGCCAGTAGTATTGCCGCGAATCAGCCCCAGCATTTT

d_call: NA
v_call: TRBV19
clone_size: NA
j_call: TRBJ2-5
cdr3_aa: CASSMTSDLETQYF
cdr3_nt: TGTGCCAGTAGTATGACCAGCGACTTGGAGACCCAGTACTTC

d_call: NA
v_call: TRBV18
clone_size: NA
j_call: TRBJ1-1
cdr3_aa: CASSPLAPHTEAFF
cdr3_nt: TGTGCCAGCTCACCCCTCGCCCCCCACACTGAAGCTTTCTTT

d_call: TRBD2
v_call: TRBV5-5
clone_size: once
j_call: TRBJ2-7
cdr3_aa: CASSLTSGTYEQYF
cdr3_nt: TGTGCCAGCAGCTTGACTAGCGGGACCTACGAGCAGTACTTC

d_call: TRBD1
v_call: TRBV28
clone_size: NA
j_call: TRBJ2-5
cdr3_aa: CASSRRQGLSDQYF
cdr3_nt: TGTGCCAGCAGTAGGAGACAGGGGTTGAGTGACCAGTACTTC

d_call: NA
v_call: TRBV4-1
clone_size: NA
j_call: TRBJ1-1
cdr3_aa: CASSQQGIEAFF
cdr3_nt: TGCGCCAGCAGCCAACAGGGGATTGAAGCTTTCTTT

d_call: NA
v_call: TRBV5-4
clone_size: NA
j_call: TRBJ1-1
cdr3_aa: CASSLDPMNTEAFF
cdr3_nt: TGTGCCAGCAGCTTGGACCCCATGAACACTGAAGCTTTCTTT

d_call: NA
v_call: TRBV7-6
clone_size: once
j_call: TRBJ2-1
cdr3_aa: CASSLSGTSYNEQFF
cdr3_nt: TGTGCCAGCAGCTTATCCGGGACCTCCTACAATGAGCAGTTCTTC

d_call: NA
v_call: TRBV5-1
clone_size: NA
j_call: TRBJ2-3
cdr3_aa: CASSPGIRTANTDTQYF
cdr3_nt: TGCGCCAGCAGCCCCGGCATTCGGACGGCTAACACAGATACGCAGTATTTT

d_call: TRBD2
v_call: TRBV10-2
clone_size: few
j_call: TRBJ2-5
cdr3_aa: CASRDSGGGETQYF
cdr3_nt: TGCGCCAGCAGAGATTCGGGCGGGGGGGAGACCCAGTACTTC

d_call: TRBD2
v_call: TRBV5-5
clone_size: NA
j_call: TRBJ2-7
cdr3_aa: CASSLGWSGSLYEQYF
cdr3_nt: TGTGCCAGCAGCTTGGGCTGGAGCGGGAGCCTATACGAGCAGTACTTC

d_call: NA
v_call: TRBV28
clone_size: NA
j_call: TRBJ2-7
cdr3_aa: CASSLIYEQYF
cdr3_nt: TGTGCCAGCAGCTTAATCTACGAGCAGTACTTC

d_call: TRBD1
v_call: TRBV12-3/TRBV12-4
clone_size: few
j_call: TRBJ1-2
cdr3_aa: CASSTDRLYGYTF
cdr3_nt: TGTGCCAGCAGTACGGACAGGCTCTATGGCTACACCTTC

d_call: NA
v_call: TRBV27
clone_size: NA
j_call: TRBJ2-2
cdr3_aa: CASRLYTGELFF
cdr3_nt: TGTGCCAGCAGACTATACACCGGGGAGCTGTTTTTT

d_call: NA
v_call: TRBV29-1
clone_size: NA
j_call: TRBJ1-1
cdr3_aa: CSVAGLGFKLAEAFF
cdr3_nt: TGCAGCGTTGCGGGTCTTGGGTTTAAGTTGGCTGAAGCTTTCTTT

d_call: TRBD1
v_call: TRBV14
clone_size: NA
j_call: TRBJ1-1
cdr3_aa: CASSPLSRDRILNTEAFF
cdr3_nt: TGTGCCAGCAGCCCATTAAGCAGGGACAGGATTTTGAACACTGAAGCTTTCTTT

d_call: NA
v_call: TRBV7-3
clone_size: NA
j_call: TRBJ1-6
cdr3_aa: CASSAGTENSPLHF
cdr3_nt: TGTGCCAGCAGCGCCGGGACGGAGAATTCACCCCTCCACTTT

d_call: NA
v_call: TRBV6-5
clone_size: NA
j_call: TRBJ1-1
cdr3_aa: CASSWTVNTEAFF
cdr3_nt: TGTGCCAGCAGTTGGACTGTTAACACTGAAGCTTTCTTT